The sample holds many counts of the clone carrying this T cell receptor (beta chain). V lost 6 bases, J lost 4 bases, and 16 bases lay in between. Germline V gives CDR1 LGHNT, CDR2 FRNRAP. This CDR3 is 14 amino acids long. The data originate from a study of Graves' ophthalmopathy and Graves' hyperthyroidism. Researchers took RNA transcripts and amplified TCR beta CDR3 regions from them. A first-round RT-PCR used HTBI primers, followed by a second-round multiplex PCR. MiXCR, applied by TCRdb to the multiplex PCR reads, yields one record per CDR3 protein. The sample has hundreds of thousands of distinct CDR3 sequences, roughly 14% seen once; the top ten hold 8% to 10%.

This clonotype was obtained from a woman aged 30 to 39 with Graves' ophthalmopathy. V is TRBV12-5 and J is TRBJ2-7, with D possibly called TRBD1 or TRBD2 (6 bases each). The specimen was blood. The CDR3 coding sequence is TGTGCTAGTGGGGCCGGGGGCCCTTATTACGAGCAGTACTTC. Encoded protein: CASGAGGPYYEQYF.